The 7 T cell receptor beta chains presented below share a single source sample, sequenced in a study of radiotherapy plus CTLA-4 blockade in lung cancer. Assay: immunoSEQ multiplex PCR; the TCRdb copy retains only in-frame clones and omits some. The sample lists roughly 54,000 clones, roughly 81% occurring once. The source was peripheral blood, collected from a patient treated with radiotherapy plus ipilimumab. These receptors were taken from a human donor with non-small cell lung cancer whose response to radiotherapy plus ipilimumab could not be evaluated.

This chain connects TRBV2 to TRBJ2-1, with 13 nucleotides matching TRBD2. Germline assignment: CDR1 SNHLY and CDR2 FYNNEI. The CDR3 covers 15 residues. With 6 bases clipped from V and 5 bases from J, the junction kept 4 bases outside the gene matches. CDR3 DNA: TGTGCCAGCAGGCCTACTAGCGGGGGGGACAATGAGCAGTTCTTC. Translated: CASRPTSGGDNEQFF.

The chain has TRBV9 and TRBJ2-2, with 7 bases identical to TRBD1. CDR1 is SGDLS, CDR2 YYNGEE, per germline. CDR3 length equals 16 residues. V was pared by 4 bases and J by 0 bases, with 6 bases of the junction left unmatched. CDR3 loop: CASSSAGTANTGELFF. The CDR3 DNA reads as TGTGCCAGCAGCTCAGCCGGGACAGCGAACACCGGGGAGCTGTTTTTT.

Regarding this clone: The junction departs from the called germline gene at one end, perhaps through a read error. The rearrangement links TRBV29-1 to TRBJ2-5; a possible D gene is TRBD1 (6 bases). This CDR3 has 15 amino acids. Germline V lookup: CDR1 SQVTM, CDR2 ANQGSEA. The CDR3 loop reads CSVLFRGGLQGTQYF. The CDR3 nucleotides read TGCAGCGTCCTTTTCAGGGGCGGTCTCCAAGGGACCCAGTACTTC.

This rearrangement joins TRBV6-5 to TRBJ1-4; 8 bases are a match to TRBD1. Germline V gene data show CDR1 as MNHEY and CDR2 as SVGAGI. This CDR3 has 14 residues. V was clipped by 6 bases and J by 8 bases; unmatched bases: 8. The CDR3 DNA is TGTGCCAGCAGCCAAGGACAGGGTAGCGAAAAACTGTTTTTT. It specifies CASSQGQGSEKLFF.

The V gene is TRBV27, the J gene TRBJ2-4; D may be TRBD2 (5 bases). Trimming removed 6 bases from V and 2 bases from J, with 11 bases in between. Germline assignment: CDR1 MNHEY and CDR2 SMNVEV (reference sequence). The CDR3 runs 14 residues. CDR3 region: CASRAGGSKNIQYF. The CDR3 DNA reads as TGTGCCAGCAGGGCGGGTGGATCCAAAAACATTCAGTACTTC.

Only a few counts were recorded for this clone. V usage is TRBV30 and J usage is TRBJ1-2; a weak D match, TRBD1 (6 bases). CDR1 is GTSNPN, CDR2 SVGIG, per germline (reference sequence). The germline V and J ends were trimmed by 7 bases and 4 bases, with 13 bases remaining between them. The CDR3 extends over 12 amino acids. CDR3 nucleotide sequence: TGTGCCTTCAAACAGGGAATCTATGGCTACACCTTC. It is translated as CAFKQGIYGYTF. Together with reference TRBV30 and TRBJ1-2, the CDR3 gives the full variable domain: SQTIHQWPATLVQPVGSPLSLECTVEGTSNPNLYWYRQAAGRGLQLLFYSVGIGQISSEVPQNLSASRPQDRQFILSSKKLLLSDSGFYLCAFKQGIYGYTFGSGTRLTVV.

This clone was picked up one time. The chain recombines TRBV4-3 with TRBJ1-4; 7 bases align to TRBD1. There are 16 residues in the CDR3. V lost 3 bases to trimming and J lost 3 bases; unmatched junction nucleotides: 7. Germline-derived CDR1 and CDR2 are LGHNA and YSLEER. The CDR3 region is CASSQRPGQSNEKLFF. The CDR3 DNA sequence: TGCGCCAGCAGCCAGCGACCGGGACAGTCTAATGAAAAACTGTTTTTT.